Each of the 32 T cell receptor beta chains below was sequenced from the same sample in a study of identical twins (dated by TCRdb to about 2016). Receptor libraries were prepared by 5' RACE. Instrument used: Illumina HiSeq 2000. TCRdb itself trimmed the public reads at Q25 with fastp, ran MiXCR and retained productive beta chains. For every CDR3 protein sequence, its rows merge into one entry that carries the most common genes and DNA. This sample comprises about 190,000 distinct CDR3 sequences, 15% of them detected only once. The ten largest clones take up about 38% of the sample. Another study also made use of these data, one on T cells expressing NK-cell markers.

Input material: CD8+ T cells sorted from blood. The receptor source for this set is a woman aged 18-29 years in good health.

The V call is TRBV6-5, the J call TRBJ2-2; D gene ambiguous. The CDR3 has 14 residues. The germline CDR1 and CDR2 sequences are MNHEY and SVGAGI. Trimming cost V 0 bases and J 4 bases, with 6 bases left between them. CDR3 bases: TGTGCCAGCAGTTACTCTCCGTCCACCGGGGAGCTGTTTTTT. Amino acid sequence: CASSYSPSTGELFF.

This clonotype came up a few times. The V call is TRBV12-3 or TRBV12-4, the J call TRBJ2-3; D unresolved. Between the trimmed V and J ends, which lost 7 bases and 0 bases, there was a span of 5 bases. This CDR3 region has 12 residues. In nucleotides, the CDR3 is TGTGCCAGCACCGGGAGCACAGATACGCAGTATTTT. It specifies CASTGSTDTQYF.

The chain employs TRBV3-1 and TRBJ2-7; 8 nucleotides line up with TRBD1. From germline, CDR1 is LGHDT and CDR2 YNNKEL (reference sequence). The junction had 13 bases not matched to a gene; V was cut back by 8 bases and J by 7 bases. This CDR3 has 14 amino acids. CDR3 amino acids: CASLNTGGEREQYF. CDR3 bases: TGTGCCAGCCTGAATACAGGGGGTGAAAGGGAGCAGTACTTC.

This clonotype was seen ten or more times. This chain joins TRBV29-1 and TRBJ1-1; the D gene is possibly TRBD1 (5 bases). The germline CDR1 and CDR2 sequences are SQVTM and ANQGSEA. V was clipped by 5 bases and J by 7 bases, with 17 bases between them. This CDR3 region has 13 residues. The CDR3 loop reads CSVTPYSGGEAFF. CDR3 nucleotide sequence: TGCAGCGTTACCCCTTACTCCGGGGGTGAAGCTTTCTTT.

The CDR3 bases are TGTGCCAGCAGCTCCTGGGGGGAGGACTATGGCTACACCTTC. As protein: CASSSWGEDYGYTF. This chain connects TRBV9 to TRBJ1-2; weak D call: TRBD1 (5 bases). Trimming took 4 bases from V and 3 from J, leaving 13 bases between them. Germline values: CDR1 SGDLS, CDR2 YYNGEE. The CDR3 loop spans 14 amino acids. The whole variable domain, filled in from reference TRBV9 and TRBJ1-2, reads DSGVTQTPKHLITATGQRVTLRCSPRSGDLSVYWYQQSLDQGLQFLIQYYNGEERAKGNILERFSAQQFPDLHSELNLSSLELGDSALYFCASSSWGEDYGYTFGSGTRLTVV.

This clonotype was counted at least ten times. The CDR3 loop reads CASSFPGGYEQYF. In DNA, the CDR3 is TGTGCCAGCAGTTTTCCGGGCGGATACGAGCAGTACTTC. This chain connects TRBV12-3 or TRBV12-4 to TRBJ2-7; no definite D call. The V gene lost 3 bases and the J gene lost 4 bases, with 10 bases spanning the gap. CDR3 length: 13 residues.

This clonotype was detected only a few times. The chain joins TRBV5-1 to TRBJ2-7, with a possible D match to TRBD2 (6 bases). The CDR3 spans 12 residues. Looked up from germline, CDR1 is SGHRS and CDR2 is YFSETQ. The ends were cut back, 2 bases at V and 6 bases at J, with 9 bases in the middle. CDR3 bases: TGCGCCAGCAGCTTTGCGGGGCCCGAGCAGTACTTC. Translated: CASSFAGPEQYF.

This clonotype came up a few times. The gene calls are TRBV20-1 and TRBJ2-7; 7 bases map to TRBD1. Per germline, CDR1 DFQATT and CDR2 SNEGSKA (reference sequence). V lost 3 bases to trimming and J lost 4 bases; unmatched junction nucleotides: 21. CDR3 size: 18 residues. For the CDR3, the DNA is TGCAGTGCTAGGTCGAACCCTAAGGGGGCGCATTGGCGATACGAGCAGTACTTC. Its protein product is CSARSNPKGAHWRYEQYF.

This rearrangement joins TRBV27 to TRBJ2-4; D uncertain. V lost 6 bases and J lost 4, with 10 bases in between. The CDR3 covers 13 residues. Germline CDR1 reads MNHEY; CDR2 reads SMNVEV (reference sequence). The CDR3: CASSSQEKNIQYF. CDR3 sequence (DNA): TGTGCCAGCAGCTCGCAGGAGAAAAACATTCAGTACTTC.

This clonotype was counted a few times. This rearrangement joins TRBV6-2 or TRBV6-3 to TRBJ2-1; the D call may be TRBD1 or TRBD2 (5 bases each). Trimming shortened V by 6 bases and J by 7 bases, and 22 bases separated the two germline ends. This CDR3 spans 16 amino acids. Looked up from germline, CDR1 is MNHEY and CDR2 is SVGEGT. The CDR3 spells CASSQTGTGVVNEQFF. The DNA of the CDR3 is TGTGCCAGCAGCCAGACCGGGACCGGCGTCGTGAATGAGCAGTTCTTC.

This rearrangement joins TRBV9 to TRBJ2-5; possibly TRBD1 for D (5 bases). The CDR3 spans 15 residues. V was clipped by 0 bases and J by 2 bases, with 11 bases between them. CDR1 is SGDLS and CDR2 is YYNGEE in the germline V gene. CDR3 amino acids: CASSVEGLRQETQYF. The CDR3 bases are TGTGCCAGCAGCGTAGAGGGGTTACGACAAGAGACCCAGTACTTC.

The chain recombines TRBV5-1 with TRBJ1-5; tentatively, D is TRBD1 (6 bases). The CDR3 is made up of 16 amino acids. Germline-derived CDR1 and CDR2 are SGHRS and YFSETQ. V was pared by 0 bases and J by 2 bases, with 12 bases between. DNA of the CDR3: TGCGCCAGCAGCTTGGGGGACACCGGGGGCAATCAGCCCCAGCATTTT. Translated, it gives CASSLGDTGGNQPQHF. Complete variable domain (other parts from reference TRBV5-1 and TRBJ1-5): KAGVTQTPRYLIKTRGQQVTLSCSPISGHRSVSWYQQTPGQGLQFLFEYFSETQRNKGNFPGRFSGRQFSNSRSEMNVSTLELGDSALYLCASSLGDTGGNQPQHFGDGTRLSIL.

This clonotype was picked up a small number of times. J is TRBJ2-7 and V is TRBV9; 10 nucleotides match TRBD2. Germline V CDR1 and CDR2: SGDLS, YYNGEE. This CDR3 is built from 17 residues. Germline trimming cut 0 bases from V and 5 bases from J; bases unmatched to any gene: 11. Written as DNA, the CDR3 is TGTGCCAGCAGCGTAGATCCCAGCGGGGGGGCGAGGAACGAGCAGTACTTC. Translation gives CASSVDPSGGARNEQYF.

Many counts were recorded for this clonotype. The rearrangement uses TRBV14 and TRBJ2-2, with D perhaps TRBD2 (5 bases). The V gene lost 4 bases and the J gene lost 1 base, with 13 bases spanning the gap. Per germline, CDR1 SGHDN and CDR2 FVKESK. This CDR3 spans 16 amino acids. The CDR3 loop is CASSPGGSLNTGELFF. CDR3 nucleotides: TGTGCCAGCAGCCCAGGAGGCTCCCTGAACACCGGGGAGCTGTTTTTT. Looking up the rest from reference TRBV14 and TRBJ2-2 gives the full variable domain: EAGVTQFPSHSVIEKGQTVTLRCDPISGHDNLYWYRRVMGKEIKFLLHFVKESKQDESGMPNNRFLAERTGGTYSTLKVQPAELEDSGVYFCASSPGGSLNTGELFFGEGSRLTVL.

In its sample, this clonotype was seen a few times. The chain uses TRBV29-1 and TRBJ1-2; D possibly corresponds to TRBD1 (5 bases). CDR3 size: 13 residues. With 6 bases removed from V and 5 bases from J, the gap between germline ends came to 16 bases. CDR1 and CDR2 from the germline V gene are SQVTM and ANQGSEA. The CDR3 DNA reads as TGCAGCGTCGCGGGACTGAAAGTATATGGCTACACCTTC. Its translation: CSVAGLKVYGYTF.

This clonotype was detected many times. The chain is built from TRBV27 and TRBJ2-5, with 8 nucleotides matching TRBD1. Trimming at V came to 7 bases and at J to 4 bases, leaving 8 bases not matched to a gene. Germline values: CDR1 MNHEY, CDR2 SMNVEV (reference sequence). The CDR3 is 14 amino acids. The CDR3: CASTRQGKPETQYF. The CDR3 region has the DNA TGTGCCAGCACACGACAGGGGAAGCCAGAGACCCAGTACTTC.

Only a few counts were recorded for this clonotype. V usage is TRBV27 and J usage is TRBJ1-1; weak D call: TRBD1 (5 bases). Germline loops: CDR1 MNHEY, CDR2 SMNVEV (reference sequence). Trimming stripped 2 bases from V and 1 base from J, with 14 bases between. CDR3 length equals 16 residues. This CDR3 is CASSLVAGLGNTEAFF. As DNA, the CDR3 is TGTGCCAGCAGTTTAGTAGCGGGGCTTGGGAACACTGAAGCTTTCTTT.

The chain uses TRBV19 and TRBJ2-1; D possibly corresponds to TRBD2 (6 bases). The V and J ends lost 3 bases and 2 bases respectively, with 11 bases between them. The CDR3 contains 15 residues. From germline, CDR1 is LNHDA and CDR2 SQIVND (reference sequence). CDR3 bases: TGTGCCAGTAGTATCTCTAGCGTTACCTACAATGAGCAGTTCTTC. Translation gives CASSISSVTYNEQFF.

V and J are TRBV7-9 and TRBJ2-1; no reliable D call. CDR3 length equals 16 residues. The V and J ends lost 6 bases and 6 bases respectively, with 21 bases between them. CDR1 and CDR2 (germline): SEHNR, FQNEAQ (reference sequence). CDR3 nucleotide sequence: TGTGCCAGCAGTAAAGGTGACACAGCCCCGGGCAATGAGCAGTTCTTC. Residues: CASSKGDTAPGNEQFF.

This chain uses TRBV3-1 with TRBJ1-1, with D hard to call. V lost 1 base to trimming and J lost 3 bases, with 9 bases between them. CDR1 LGHDT and CDR2 YNNKEL come from the germline V gene (reference sequence). The CDR3 totals 14 residues. CDR3 protein: CASSQGLRDTEAFF. The CDR3 DNA follows: TGTGCCAGCAGCCAAGGACTGAGGGACACTGAAGCTTTCTTT.

This clonotype was picked up a small number of times. The chain carries TRBV6-5 and TRBJ2-7; 7 positions agree with TRBD2. The germline gives CDR1 MNHEY, CDR2 SVGAGI. V shed 4 bases and J 3 bases; nucleotides not matched to a gene: 9. This CDR3 is built from 15 residues. CDR3 sequence (DNA): TGTGCCAGCAGTTCCGGGGAGCGGGGCCACTACGAGCAGTACTTC. Protein: CASSSGERGHYEQYF.

This clonotype was found many times. V is TRBV7-8 and J is TRBJ2-7; D remains unclear. The germline V and J ends were trimmed by 1 base and 6 bases, with 7 bases remaining between them. The CDR3 covers 12 residues. Germline values: CDR1 SGHVS, CDR2 FQNEAQ. The CDR3 bases are TGTGCCAGCAGCTTAGGACCCCGCGAGCAGTACTTC. Translating it yields CASSLGPREQYF.

The V gene is TRBV7-9, the J gene TRBJ1-2; no firm D call. This CDR3 comprises 13 residues. Trimming removed 1 base at V and 3 bases at J, with 6 bases between. Germline loops: CDR1 SEHNR, CDR2 FQNEAQ (reference sequence). The CDR3 reads CASSLGSDYGYTF. The DNA of the CDR3 is TGTGCCAGCAGCTTAGGGTCAGACTATGGCTACACCTTC.

This clonotype was detected a few times. This sequence joins TRBV12-3 or TRBV12-4 and TRBJ2-7; TRBD2 matches 8 bases. J gave up 6 bases and V 5 bases, and 12 bases lay outside the gene matches. This CDR3 is built from 15 residues. The CDR3 reads CASSLSRGRQFEQYF. The CDR3 bases are TGTGCCAGCAGTCTAAGTCGCGGGAGGCAGTTCGAGCAGTACTTC.

The chain has TRBV12-3 or TRBV12-4 and TRBJ2-3; D possibly corresponds to TRBD2 (5 bases). The CDR3 is made up of 15 amino acids. The V and J ends lost 6 bases and 5 bases respectively, with 18 bases between them. CDR3 DNA: TGTGCCAGCAGGCCGAGTGCGGGTACGGGAGATACGCAGTATTTT. Its translation is CASRPSAGTGDTQYF.

The CDR3, as DNA: TGTGCCAGCAGCTCCGTGGTGTTGGGGGACAACAATGAGCAGTTCTTC. It encodes CASSSVVLGDNNEQFF. This chain joins TRBV7-6 and TRBJ2-1; D perhaps matches TRBD1 (6 bases). Germline assignment: CDR1 SGHVS and CDR2 FNYEAQ. V shed 4 bases and J shed 5 bases, with 18 bases lying between them. The CDR3 loop spans 16 amino acids.

The chain uses TRBV7-9 and TRBJ1-5; possible D gene TRBD1, 6 bases. The CDR3 extends over 17 amino acids. The germline CDR1 and CDR2 sequences are SEHNR and FQNEAQ (reference sequence). The V end was cut by 1 base, the J end by 4 bases, with 17 bases between. For the CDR3, the DNA is TGTGCCAGCAGCTTAGTAATAACCGGGACACGGAATCAGCCCCAGCATTTT. Its translation is CASSLVITGTRNQPQHF.

There are a few counts of this clonotype. The rearrangement joins TRBV25-1 to TRBJ1-2; no firm D call. The V gene's germline CDR1 is MGHDK and CDR2 SYGVNS. V was trimmed by 4 bases and J by 6 bases, leaving 12 bases between them. This CDR3 region has 13 residues. CDR3 sequence: CASSAGRTDGYTF. The CDR3 DNA sequence: TGTGCCAGCAGTGCGGGGAGAACCGATGGCTACACCTTC.

The chain joins TRBV7-2 to TRBJ2-4, with D possibly matching TRBD2 (6 bases). The CDR3 has 13 amino acids. Trimming removed 0 bases from V and 6 bases from J, with 6 bases in between. Per the germline V gene, CDR1 is SGHTA and CDR2 is FQGNSA. In nucleotides, the CDR3 is TGTGCCAGCAGCTTAGCGGGGGGAAACATTCAGTACTTC. Protein sequence: CASSLAGGNIQYF.

Only a few counts were recorded for this clonotype. The chain carries TRBV9 and TRBJ2-7; D gene unclear. The CDR3 is 15 amino acids. CDR1 SGDLS and CDR2 YYNGEE come from the germline V gene. Trimming took 0 bases from V and 2 from J, leaving 12 bases between them. CDR3 sequence (DNA): TGTGCCAGCAGCGTAGATGGTTTACAGACCTACGAGCAGTACTTC. Protein product: CASSVDGLQTYEQYF.

The chain recombines TRBV12-3 or TRBV12-4 with TRBJ2-1; D gene ambiguous. Trimming cost V 4 bases and J 9 bases, with 7 bases left between them. The CDR3 runs 11 residues. For the CDR3, the DNA is TGTGCCAGCAGTTCGGTCCCTGAGCAGTTCTTC. Protein: CASSSVPEQFF.

This clonotype was detected only a few times. The chain is built from TRBV20-1 and TRBJ1-1, with D possibly TRBD1 on 6 matching bases. The V end was cut by 4 bases, the J end by 3 bases, with 18 bases between. CDR1 is DFQATT, CDR2 SNEGSKA, per germline (reference sequence). CDR3 length equals 15 residues. CDR3 sequence: CSATYHRVEDTEAFF. Here the CDR3 DNA reads TGCAGTGCTACGTACCACAGGGTAGAGGACACTGAAGCTTTCTTT.